Here is one T cell receptor beta chain with its context. The antigen remains unidentified. The data were obtained in a study of STAT3 mutations in large granular lymphocyte leukemia. About the research overall: Among longitudinally sequenced T-LGLL patients, roughly half had canonical activating STAT3 mutations detected.

Study-level results: TCR clonotype switching after therapy occurred in about 35% of the 18 patients. In several patients, dominant TCR clone burden exceeded STAT3 mutant burden, suggesting STAT3 mutation arose secondarily. Every T-LGLL patient had at least one immunodominant TCRbeta clonotype. A small but highly pathogenic clone may have been missed.

TCRdb's table, derived via immunoSEQ multiplex PCR, lists solely in-frame clones and lacks some. The table lists about 9,300 clones, 88% of them singletons. The CDR3 is made up of 14 amino acids. Deletions cut 2 bases from V and 0 bases from J, with 3 bases between. CDR1 and CDR2 (germline): SGHRS, YFSETQ. Sequenced sample: peripheral blood mononuclear cells. The sequence was collected from an elderly man with T-cell large granular lymphocyte leukemia. Some clones in this sample may be carry-over from other donors' samples. The chain carries TRBV5-1 and TRBJ1-6; D not resolved. CDR3 sequence: CASSLSSYNSPLHF. The CDR3 region has the DNA TGCGCCAGCAGCTTAAGCTCCTATAATTCACCCCTCCACTTT.